The present T cell receptor (beta chain) was sequenced within a study of blood T cells in healthy people across ages. The ends were cut back, 0 bases at V and 2 bases at J, with 9 bases in the middle. This CDR3 has 16 residues. Germline V gene data show CDR1 as SGHRS and CDR2 as YFSETQ. This clonotype came up many times. The target antigen is unknown. Primers used in a second PCR of roughly 7 to 12 cycles were a sample-barcoded 5' primer and a J-beta primer mix. TCRdb independently ran MiXCR on the 5' RACE reads; one entry per CDR3 protein. The table has fewer than 650,000 distinct CDR3 sequences, 25% to 35% seen once. Study-wide results and caveats: Among T cells, TCR beta diversity per million cells dropped roughly linearly as age rose.

These data were also reused for a study on T cells of mothers and their children. From that study: T cell clones that were persistent and microchimeric went undetected.

The sequencing sample was made of blood. The sequence was obtained from a boy aged 2-9 years in good health. The chain carries TRBV5-1 and TRBJ2-6; tentatively, D is TRBD1 or TRBD2 (6 bases each). The CDR3 here is CASSLEGGPGANVLTF. The CDR3 DNA sequence: TGCGCCAGCAGCTTGGAGGGGGGACCTGGGGCCAACGTCCTGACTTTC. Looking up the rest from reference TRBV5-1 and TRBJ2-6 gives the full variable domain: KAGVTQTPRYLIKTRGQQVTLSCSPISGHRSVSWYQQTPGQGLQFLFEYFSETQRNKGNFPGRFSGRQFSNSRSEMNVSTLELGDSALYLCASSLEGGPGANVLTFGAGSRLTVL.